Listed below are T cell receptor beta chains from one sample, sequenced in a study of cytomegalovirus exposure and HLA in healthy donors. Clones were sequenced by immunoSEQ multiplex PCR, and TCRdb holds only the in-frame ones, with some missing. Here the sample spans more than 150,000 clones, just under 80% being singletons. Sequencing was performed on PBMCs. All receptors derive from a woman aged 45-65 years in good health and CMV-seropositive. Each CDR3 is given with its conserved first and last residue. D genes are given only for firm matches. Clone size is given for some rows only: seen once, a few or many times, or a class if the clone is expanded.

size,J,V,D,CDR3,DNA
NA,TRBJ1-3,TRBV5-1,NA,CASSLAGFNSGNTIYF,TGCGCCAGCAGCTTGGCCGGGTTTAACTCTGGAAACACCATATATTTT
NA,TRBJ1-1,TRBV30,TRBD1,CAWSADRGPEAFF,TGTGCCTGGAGTGCCGACAGGGGCCCTGAAGCTTTCTTT
NA,TRBJ1-4,TRBV5-1,NA,CASSFQGLNEKLFF,TGCGCCAGCAGCTTTCAGGGACTAAATGAAAAACTGTTTTTT
NA,TRBJ1-2,TRBV28,NA,CASSLKLYGYTF,TGTGCCAGCAGTCTAAAACTCTATGGCTACACCTTC
NA,TRBJ2-7,TRBV19,NA,CASSIEQAPYEQYF,TGTGCCAGTAGTATAGAACAGGCTCCCTACGAGCAGTACTTC
NA,TRBJ1-5,TRBV28,TRBD1,CASSSFSQGQSNQPQHF,TGTGCCAGCAGTTCCTTCTCACAGGGGCAGAGCAATCAGCCCCAGCATTTT
NA,TRBJ2-1,TRBV7-9,TRBD2,CASSPWTSGDPQFF,TGTGCCAGCAGCCCGTGGACTAGCGGGGACCCGCAGTTCTTC
NA,TRBJ2-7,TRBV11-2,NA,CASSTENFGVGEQYF,TGTGCCAGCAGTACTGAAAACTTCGGGGTAGGCGAGCAGTACTTC
NA,TRBJ2-3,TRBV5-6,TRBD2,CASSPLQREPALYF,TGTGCCAGCAGCCCCCTTCAGCGGGAGCCCGCCCTGTATTTT
NA,TRBJ1-1,TRBV6-4,NA,CASKRREDNTEAFF,TGTGCCAGCAAAAGACGGGAGGATAACACTGAAGCTTTCTTT
NA,TRBJ1-2,TRBV19,TRBD1,CASTLVGQAYGYTF,TGTGCCAGTACTCTCGTCGGACAGGCCTATGGCTACACCTTC
NA,TRBJ2-5,TRBV5-1,NA,CASSLVQGEETQYF,TGCGCCAGCAGCTTGGTGCAGGGCGAAGAGACCCAGTACTTC
NA,TRBJ1-5,TRBV30,TRBD1,CAWRRTGDSNQPQHF,TGTGCCTGGAGAAGGACAGGGGATAGCAATCAGCCCCAGCATTTT
NA,TRBJ1-3,TRBV2,NA,CASSELGGLGNTIYF,TGTGCCAGCAGTGAGCTGGGGGGGCTGGGAAACACCATATATTTT
NA,TRBJ2-1,TRBV7-2,NA,CASTRGGGAYNEQFF,TGTGCCAGCACCAGAGGAGGCGGGGCCTACAATGAGCAGTTCTTC
NA,TRBJ2-3,TRBV4-2,TRBD2,CASSQAEDVGTSATDTQYF,TGTGCCAGCAGCCAGGCCGAGGATGTTGGGACTAGCGCCACAGATACGCAGTATTTT
NA,TRBJ1-1,TRBV7-9,NA,CASSLLLSNTEAFF,TGTGCCAGCAGCTTATTACTATCAAACACTGAAGCTTTCTTT
few,TRBJ1-1,TRBV15,TRBD1,CATSRSGTDTEAFF,TGTGCCACCAGCAGGTCCGGGACAGACACTGAAGCTTTCTTT
NA,TRBJ1-4,TRBV4-1,NA,CASSLAGVNEKLFF,TGCGCCAGCAGCCTGGCAGGGGTTAATGAAAAACTGTTTTTT
NA,TRBJ2-7,TRBV9,NA,CASSKEIDGLEQYF,TGTGCCAGCAGCAAGGAAATCGACGGACTCGAGCAGTACTTC
NA,TRBJ2-5,TRBV5-1,TRBD2,CASSLGLAVQETQYF,TGCGCCAGCAGCTTGGGACTAGCGGTACAAGAGACCCAGTACTTC
NA,TRBJ1-5,TRBV12-5,NA,CASGLGGYGGNQPQHF,TGTGCTAGTGGTTTGGGGGGATACGGGGGCAATCAGCCCCAGCATTTT
NA,TRBJ1-1,TRBV19,NA,CASSLYRGGSLGTEAFF,TGTGCCAGTAGTTTATACCGAGGGGGATCTTTGGGTACTGAAGCTTTCTTT
few,TRBJ1-1,TRBV6-5,NA,CASSWGHTNFEAFF,TGTGCCAGCAGTTGGGGACATACGAACTTCGAAGCTTTCTTT
once,TRBJ2-5,TRBV28,TRBD1,CASSSPGTAYAWETQYF,TGTGCCAGCAGTTCCCCCGGGACAGCTTATGCATGGGAGACCCAGTACTTC
NA,TRBJ2-7,TRBV11-2,TRBD2,CASSLSGNRGEQYF,TGTGCCAGCAGCTTGAGCGGGAACCGAGGCGAGCAGTACTTC
NA,TRBJ2-7,TRBV4-1,NA,CASSQGGGQYEQYF,TGCGCCAGCAGCCAAGGGGGGGGCCAGTACGAGCAGTACTTC
NA,TRBJ1-1,TRBV4-3,NA,CASSSGSGLNTEAFF,TGCGCCAGCAGCTCAGGGTCAGGCCTGAACACTGAAGCTTTCTTT